Each of the 4 T cell receptor beta chains below was sequenced from the same sample in a study of cytomegalovirus exposure and HLA in healthy donors. PCR was performed using 60 Vbeta and 13 Jbeta primers. Some clones are missing from TCRdb's copy, which holds only in-frame ones; the method was immunoSEQ multiplex PCR. The sample records around 200,000 clones, around nine tenths being singletons. Sequencing used PBMCs. The receptor source for this set is a woman aged 18-29 years in good health and CMV-seronegative.

The chain is built from TRBV7-9 and TRBJ1-5, with 7 nucleotides matching TRBD1. J was trimmed by 2 bases and V by 5 bases; bases with no gene match: 3. This CDR3 is 14 amino acids long. CDR1 and CDR2 (germline): SEHNR, FQNEAQ (reference sequence). CDR3 region: CASSNGTGNQPQHF. The DNA for the CDR3 is TGTGCCAGCAGCAACGGGACAGGCAATCAGCCCCAGCATTTT.

V usage is TRBV28 and J usage is TRBJ2-5; maybe TRBD2 (6 bases). The CDR3 runs to 18 residues. V shed 3 bases and J shed 2 bases, with 22 bases lying between them. Germline V gene lookup returns CDR1 MDHEN and CDR2 SYDVKM. The CDR3 spells CASSFLLAGRGIQETQYF. The CDR3 DNA is TGTGCCAGCAGTTTTTTGCTAGCCGGACGGGGGATTCAAGAGACCCAGTACTTC. The whole variable domain, filled in from reference TRBV28 and TRBJ2-5, reads DVKVTQSSRYLVKRTGEKVFLECVQDMDHENMFWYRQDPGLGLRLIYFSYDVKMKEKGDIPEGYSVSREKKERFSLILESASTNQTSMYLCASSFLLAGRGIQETQYFGPGTRLLVL.

The rearrangement joins TRBV28 to TRBJ1-4; tentatively, D is TRBD1 (6 bases). This CDR3 region has 15 residues. CDR1 and CDR2 (germline): MDHEN, SYDVKM. V lost 5 bases, J lost 8 bases, and 18 bases lay in between. The CDR3 DNA is TGTGCCAGCAGTCTCCGGACAGCCAAGGGCGAAAAACTGTTTTTT. Translating gives CASSLRTAKGEKLFF.

This chain uses TRBV10-3 with TRBJ1-3; 7 positions agree with TRBD1. The trim removed 4 bases at V and 2 bases at J, leaving 8 bases unmatched. The V gene's germline CDR1 is ENHRY and CDR2 SYGVKD. The CDR3 is 16 amino acids. DNA for the CDR3: TGTGCCATCAGTGGACAGGGAATAGGGCCTGGAAACACCATATATTTT. This sequence encodes CAISGQGIGPGNTIYF.